This T cell receptor beta chain stems from a study of cytomegalovirus exposure and HLA in healthy donors. The PCR used 60 Vbeta and 13 Jbeta primers. Here immunoSEQ multiplex PCR was the method, and the copy in TCRdb shows in-frame clones only, minus some. This table has about 250,000 clones, about 66% appearing once. Germline loops: CDR1 SGHKS, CDR2 YYEKEE (reference sequence). This CDR3 has 16 amino acids. V was clipped by 4 bases and J by 8 bases; unmatched bases: 12. Sequenced: PBMCs. This sequence was found in a female donor in good health and CMV-seronegative. This chain connects TRBV5-5 to TRBJ2-4; 10 nucleotides align to TRBD2. CDR3 bases: TGTGCCAGCAGCCTTGACCCTAGCGGGAGTGCGCACATTCAGTACTTC. Translation gives CASSLDPSGSAHIQYF.